The present entry profiles one T cell receptor beta chain with its context. The antigen remains unidentified. The record originates from a study of early stage breast cancer tumors. Study-level background: Of fewer than 20 invasive breast tumors, about 12 were hormone receptor-positive, HER2-negative. Each sample averaged approximately 10-fold read coverage.

Study-wide findings and caveats: Compared with adjacent normal breast, tumors showed 2 to 2.5-fold denser, more clonal T cells. Enriched TCRB sequences shared across patients were mostly commonly generated sequences.

Using immunoSEQ multiplex PCR, the repertoire was profiled, and TCRdb retains in-frame clones only, with some absent. The data contain roughly 60,000 clones, approximately 80% of them singletons. The sequence came from a person aged 30-39 years with breast cancer. Specimen: blood.

CDR3 loop: CASSLSVPGDGETQYF. As DNA, the CDR3 is TGTGCCAGCTCACTCTCCGTTCCGGGGGACGGAGAGACCCAGTACTTC. This chain joins TRBV18 and TRBJ2-5; D might be TRBD2 (6 bases). The CDR3 covers 16 residues. Germline V gene sequence: CDR1 KGHSH, CDR2 LQKENI. Trimming took off 4 bases at V and 4 bases at J, with 19 bases between the two ends.